This T cell receptor (beta chain) was obtained from a study of blood T cell repertoires in COVID-19. The protocol was immunoSEQ multiplex PCR, while the TCRdb copy is restricted to in-frame clones and leaves out a portion. The table has about 140,000 clones, approximately 89% seen once. V dropped 2 bases and J dropped 0 bases, with 8 bases sitting between them. Germline lookup yields CDR1 SQVTM and CDR2 ANQGSEA. The CDR3 length is 13 residues. The rearrangement links TRBV29-1 to TRBJ2-7; D uncertain. This TCR was sampled from a human donor in a cohort sampled during active COVID-19. Sequencing input: peripheral blood. CDR3 in DNA: TGCAGCGTTGAAATGCCGGTCTCCTACGAGCAGTACTTC. It encodes CSVEMPVSYEQYF.